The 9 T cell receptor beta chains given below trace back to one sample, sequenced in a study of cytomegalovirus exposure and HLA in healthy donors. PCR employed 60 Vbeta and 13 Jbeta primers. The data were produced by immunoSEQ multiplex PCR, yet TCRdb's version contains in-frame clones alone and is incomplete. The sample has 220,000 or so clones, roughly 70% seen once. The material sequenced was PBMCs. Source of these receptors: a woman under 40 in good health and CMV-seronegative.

DNA of the CDR3: TGTGCCTGGAGTTTGCAGGGAATAGGCTATGGCTACACCTTC. This gives the protein CAWSLQGIGYGYTF. V and J are TRBV30 and TRBJ1-2, with D possibly TRBD1 on 5 matching bases. V was shortened by 2 bases and J by 4 bases, with 14 bases between the two germline ends. The CDR3 has 14 residues. Germline CDR1 and CDR2: GTSNPN and SVGIG (reference sequence). Full variable domain (rest looked up from reference TRBV30 and TRBJ1-2): SQTIHQWPATLVQPVGSPLSLECTVEGTSNPNLYWYRQAAGRGLQLLFYSVGIGQISSEVPQNLSASRPQDRQFILSSKKLLLSDSGFYLCAWSLQGIGYGYTFGSGTRLTVV.

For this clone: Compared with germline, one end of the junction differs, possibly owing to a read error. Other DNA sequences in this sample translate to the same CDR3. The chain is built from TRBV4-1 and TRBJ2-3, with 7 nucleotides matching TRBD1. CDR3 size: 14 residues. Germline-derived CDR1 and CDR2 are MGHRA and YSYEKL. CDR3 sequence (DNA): TGCGCCAGCAGCCAGTTAGGGGGCAGAGATACACAGTATTTT. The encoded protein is CASSQLGGRDTQYF.

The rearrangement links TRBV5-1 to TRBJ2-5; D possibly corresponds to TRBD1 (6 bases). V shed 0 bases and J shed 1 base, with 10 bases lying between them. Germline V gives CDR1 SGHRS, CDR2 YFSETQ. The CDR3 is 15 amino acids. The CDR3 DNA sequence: TGCGCCAGCAGCTTGGTTGGGACAATCCAAGAGACCCAGTACTTC. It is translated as CASSLVGTIQETQYF.

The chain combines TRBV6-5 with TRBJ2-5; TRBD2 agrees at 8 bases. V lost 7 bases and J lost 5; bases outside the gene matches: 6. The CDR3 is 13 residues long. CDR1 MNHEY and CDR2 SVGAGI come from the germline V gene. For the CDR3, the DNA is TGTGCCAGCAAGGCGGGGGGCCGGGAGACCCAGTACTTC. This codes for CASKAGGRETQYF.

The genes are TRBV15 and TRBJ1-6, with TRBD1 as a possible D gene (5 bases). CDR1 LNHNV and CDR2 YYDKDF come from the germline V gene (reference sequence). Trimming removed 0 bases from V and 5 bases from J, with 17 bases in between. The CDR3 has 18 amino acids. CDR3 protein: CATSRDLGGSTNNSPLHF. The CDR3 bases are TGTGCCACCAGCAGAGATCTTGGGGGGTCAACAAATAATTCACCCCTCCACTTT.

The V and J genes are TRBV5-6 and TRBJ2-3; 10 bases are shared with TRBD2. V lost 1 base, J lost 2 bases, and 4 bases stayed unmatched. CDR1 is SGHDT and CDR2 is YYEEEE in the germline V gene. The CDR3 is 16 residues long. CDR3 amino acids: CASSLMSGGVTDTQYF. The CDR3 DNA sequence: TGTGCCAGCAGCTTGATGAGCGGGGGGGTCACAGATACGCAGTATTTT.

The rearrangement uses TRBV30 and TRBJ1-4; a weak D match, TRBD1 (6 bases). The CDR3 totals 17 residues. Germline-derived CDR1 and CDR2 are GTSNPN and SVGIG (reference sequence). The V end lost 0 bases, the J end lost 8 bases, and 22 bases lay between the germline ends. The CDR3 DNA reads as TGTGCCTGGAGTGTAGGGGCACCGGGACAAGGGGTAGAAAAACTGTTTTTT. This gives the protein CAWSVGAPGQGVEKLFF.

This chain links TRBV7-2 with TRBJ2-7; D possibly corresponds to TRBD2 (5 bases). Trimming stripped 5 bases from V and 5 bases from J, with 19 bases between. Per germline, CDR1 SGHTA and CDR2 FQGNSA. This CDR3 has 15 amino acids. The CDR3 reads CASSRLALGRDEQYF. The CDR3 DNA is TGTGCCAGCAGCCGACTGGCCCTCGGGCGGGACGAGCAGTACTTC.

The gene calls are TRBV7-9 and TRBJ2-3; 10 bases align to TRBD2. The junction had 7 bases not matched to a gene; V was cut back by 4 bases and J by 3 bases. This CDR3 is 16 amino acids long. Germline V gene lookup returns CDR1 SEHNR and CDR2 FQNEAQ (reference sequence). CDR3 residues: CASSSGVAGGTDTQYF. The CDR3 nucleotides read TGTGCCAGCAGCTCGGGGGTAGCGGGAGGTACAGATACGCAGTATTTT.